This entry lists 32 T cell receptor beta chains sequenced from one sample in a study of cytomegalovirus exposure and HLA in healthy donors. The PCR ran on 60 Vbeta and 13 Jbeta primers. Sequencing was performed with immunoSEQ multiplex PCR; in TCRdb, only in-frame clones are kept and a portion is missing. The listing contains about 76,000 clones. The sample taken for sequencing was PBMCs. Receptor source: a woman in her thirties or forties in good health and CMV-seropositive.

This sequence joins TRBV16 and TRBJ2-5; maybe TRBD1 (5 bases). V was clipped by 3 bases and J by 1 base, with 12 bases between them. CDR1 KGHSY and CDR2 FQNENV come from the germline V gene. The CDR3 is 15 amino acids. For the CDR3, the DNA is TGTGCCAGCAGCCATAGGGTGACAGTCCAAGAGACCCAGTACTTC. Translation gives CASSHRVTVQETQYF.

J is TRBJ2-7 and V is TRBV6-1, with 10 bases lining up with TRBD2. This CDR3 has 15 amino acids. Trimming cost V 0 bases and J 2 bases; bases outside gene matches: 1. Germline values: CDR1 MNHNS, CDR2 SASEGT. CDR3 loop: CASSEALAGAYEQYF. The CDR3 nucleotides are TGTGCCAGCAGTGAAGCGCTAGCGGGAGCCTACGAGCAGTACTTC.

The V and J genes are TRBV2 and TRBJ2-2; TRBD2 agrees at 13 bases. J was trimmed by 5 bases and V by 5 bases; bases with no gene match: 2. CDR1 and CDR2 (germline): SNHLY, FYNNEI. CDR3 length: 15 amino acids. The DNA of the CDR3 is TGTGCCAGCAGTTCGACTAGCGGGAGGACCGGGGAGCTGTTTTTT. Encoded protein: CASSSTSGRTGELFF.

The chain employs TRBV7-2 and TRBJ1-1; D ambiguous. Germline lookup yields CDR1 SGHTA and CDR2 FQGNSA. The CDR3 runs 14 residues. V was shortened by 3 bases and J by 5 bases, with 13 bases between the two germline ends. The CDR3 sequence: CASSFNELPTEAFF. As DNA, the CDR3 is TGTGCCAGCAGCTTTAACGAGCTTCCAACTGAAGCTTTCTTT.

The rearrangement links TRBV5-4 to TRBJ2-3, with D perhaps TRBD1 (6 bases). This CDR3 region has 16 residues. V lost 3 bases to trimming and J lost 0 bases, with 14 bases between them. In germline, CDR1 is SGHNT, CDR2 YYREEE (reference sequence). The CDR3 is CASSSGHLLSTDTQYF. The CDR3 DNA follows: TGTGCCAGCAGCTCGGGACACCTGCTGAGCACAGATACGCAGTATTTT.

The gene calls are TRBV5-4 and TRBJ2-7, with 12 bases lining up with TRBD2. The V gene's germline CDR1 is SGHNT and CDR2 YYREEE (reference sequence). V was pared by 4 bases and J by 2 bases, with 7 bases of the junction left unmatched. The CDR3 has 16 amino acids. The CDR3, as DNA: TGTGCCAGCAGCCCGGGACTAGCGGGTATTACCTACGAGCAGTACTTC. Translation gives CASSPGLAGITYEQYF.

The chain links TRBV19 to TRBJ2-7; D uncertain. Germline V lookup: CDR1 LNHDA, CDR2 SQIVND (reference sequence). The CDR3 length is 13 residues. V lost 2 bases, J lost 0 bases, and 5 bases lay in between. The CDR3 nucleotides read TGTGCCAGTAGTATAACCAGCTCCTACGAGCAGTACTTC. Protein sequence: CASSITSSYEQYF.

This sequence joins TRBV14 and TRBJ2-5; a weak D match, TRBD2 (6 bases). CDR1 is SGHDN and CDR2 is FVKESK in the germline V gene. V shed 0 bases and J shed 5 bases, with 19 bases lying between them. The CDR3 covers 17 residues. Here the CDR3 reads CASSQDQPGLRRETQYF. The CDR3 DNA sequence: TGTGCCAGCAGCCAAGATCAGCCGGGACTGAGGCGGGAGACCCAGTACTTC.

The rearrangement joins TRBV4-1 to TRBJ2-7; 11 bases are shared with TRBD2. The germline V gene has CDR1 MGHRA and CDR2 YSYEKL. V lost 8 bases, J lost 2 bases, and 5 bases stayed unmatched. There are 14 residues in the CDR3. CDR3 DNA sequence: TGCGCCAGCGCCTCGACTAGCGGGACCTACGAGCAGTACTTC. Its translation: CASASTSGTYEQYF.

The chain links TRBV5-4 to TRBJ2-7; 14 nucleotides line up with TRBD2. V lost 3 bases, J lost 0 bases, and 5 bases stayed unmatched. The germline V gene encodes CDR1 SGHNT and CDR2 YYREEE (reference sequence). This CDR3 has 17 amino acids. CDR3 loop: CASSSGTSGGSSYEQYF. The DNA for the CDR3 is TGTGCCAGCAGCTCCGGGACTAGCGGGGGAAGCTCCTACGAGCAGTACTTC.

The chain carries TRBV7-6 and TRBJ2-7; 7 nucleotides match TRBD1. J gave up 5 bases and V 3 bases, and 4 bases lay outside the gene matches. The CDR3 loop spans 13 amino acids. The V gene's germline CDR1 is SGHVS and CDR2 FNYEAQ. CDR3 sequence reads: CASSFSGQDEQYF. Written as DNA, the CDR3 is TGTGCCAGCAGCTTTTCCGGACAGGACGAGCAGTACTTC.

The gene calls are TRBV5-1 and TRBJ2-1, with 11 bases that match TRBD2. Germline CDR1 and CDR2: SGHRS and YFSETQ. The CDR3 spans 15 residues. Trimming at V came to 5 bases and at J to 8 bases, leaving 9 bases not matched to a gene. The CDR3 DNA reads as TGCGCCAGCAGTAGCGGGAGGGCCCCCCAGGATGAGCAGTTCTTC. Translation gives CASSSGRAPQDEQFF. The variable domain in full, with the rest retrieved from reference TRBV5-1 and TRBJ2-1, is KAGVTQTPRYLIKTRGQQVTLSCSPISGHRSVSWYQQTPGQGLQFLFEYFSETQRNKGNFPGRFSGRQFSNSRSEMNVSTLELGDSALYLCASSSGRAPQDEQFFGPGTRLTVL.

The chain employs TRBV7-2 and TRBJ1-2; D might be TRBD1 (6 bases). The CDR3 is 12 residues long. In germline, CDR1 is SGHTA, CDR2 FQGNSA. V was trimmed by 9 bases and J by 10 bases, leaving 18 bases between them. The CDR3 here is CASGQTNFDYTF. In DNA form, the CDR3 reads TGTGCCAGTGGACAGACCAATTTCGACTACACCTTC.

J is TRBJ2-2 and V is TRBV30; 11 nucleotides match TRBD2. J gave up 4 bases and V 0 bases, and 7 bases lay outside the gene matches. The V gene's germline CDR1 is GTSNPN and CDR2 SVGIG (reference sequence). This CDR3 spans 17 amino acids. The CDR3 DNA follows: TGTGCCTGGAGTGTAAGAGTAGCGGGGGGGCCCACCGGGGAGCTGTTTTTT. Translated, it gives CAWSVRVAGGPTGELFF.

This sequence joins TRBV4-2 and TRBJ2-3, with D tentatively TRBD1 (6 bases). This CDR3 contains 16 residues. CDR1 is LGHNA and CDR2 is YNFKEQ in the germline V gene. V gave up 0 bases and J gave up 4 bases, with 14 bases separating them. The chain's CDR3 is CASSQERGEGADTQYF. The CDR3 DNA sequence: TGTGCCAGCAGCCAAGAACGGGGAGAGGGGGCAGATACGCAGTATTTT.

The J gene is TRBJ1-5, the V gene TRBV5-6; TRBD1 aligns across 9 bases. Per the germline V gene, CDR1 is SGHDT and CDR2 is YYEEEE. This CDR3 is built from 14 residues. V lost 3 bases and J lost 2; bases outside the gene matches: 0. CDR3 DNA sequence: TGTGCCAGCAGCTGGACAGGGGGCAATCAGCCCCAGCATTTT. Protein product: CASSWTGGNQPQHF.

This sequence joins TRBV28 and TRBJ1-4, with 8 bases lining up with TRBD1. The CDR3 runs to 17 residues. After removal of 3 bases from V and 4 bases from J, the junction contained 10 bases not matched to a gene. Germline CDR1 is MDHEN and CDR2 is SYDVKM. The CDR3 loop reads CASSFGTGVSSNEKLFF. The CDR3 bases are TGTGCCAGCAGTTTTGGGACAGGAGTGTCGAGTAATGAAAAACTGTTTTTT.

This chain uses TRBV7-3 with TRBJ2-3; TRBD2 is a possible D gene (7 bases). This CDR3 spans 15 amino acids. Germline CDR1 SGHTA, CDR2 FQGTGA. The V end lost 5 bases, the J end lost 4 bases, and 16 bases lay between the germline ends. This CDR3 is CASSRTGREPDTQYF. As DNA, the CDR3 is TGTGCCAGCAGCAGAACAGGGAGGGAACCAGATACGCAGTATTTT. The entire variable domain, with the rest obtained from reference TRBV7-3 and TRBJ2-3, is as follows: GAGVSQTPSNKVTEKGKYVELRCDPISGHTALYWYRQSLGQGPEFLIYFQGTGAADDSGLPNDRFFAVRPEGSVSTLKIQRTERGDSAVYLCASSRTGREPDTQYFGPGTRLTVL.

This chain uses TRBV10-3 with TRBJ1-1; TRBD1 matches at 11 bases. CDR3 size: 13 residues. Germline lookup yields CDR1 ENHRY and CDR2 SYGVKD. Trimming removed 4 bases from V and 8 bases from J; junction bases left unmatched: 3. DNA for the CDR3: TGTGCCATCAGTGGGACAGGGGGCTCCGAAGCTTTCTTT. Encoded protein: CAISGTGGSEAFF.

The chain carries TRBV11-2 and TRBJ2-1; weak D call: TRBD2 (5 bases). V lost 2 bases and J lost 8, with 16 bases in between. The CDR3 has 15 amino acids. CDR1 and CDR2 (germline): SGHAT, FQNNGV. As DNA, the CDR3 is TGTGCCAGCAGCTTATTCCGCGTTGCCGGGGATGAGCAGTTCTTC. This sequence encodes CASSLFRVAGDEQFF.

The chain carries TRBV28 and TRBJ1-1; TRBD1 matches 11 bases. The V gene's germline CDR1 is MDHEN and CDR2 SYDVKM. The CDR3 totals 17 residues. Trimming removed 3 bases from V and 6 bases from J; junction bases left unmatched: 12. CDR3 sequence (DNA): TGTGCCAGCAGTTTCCTGACCGGGACAGGGGGTATATCTGAAGCTTTCTTT. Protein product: CASSFLTGTGGISEAFF.

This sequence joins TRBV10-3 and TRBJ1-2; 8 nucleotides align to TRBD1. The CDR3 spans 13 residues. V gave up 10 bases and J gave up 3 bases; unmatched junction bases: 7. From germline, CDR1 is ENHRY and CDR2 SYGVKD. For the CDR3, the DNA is TGTGCCACTTCGACAGGGGCAGACTATGGCTACACCTTC. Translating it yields CATSTGADYGYTF.

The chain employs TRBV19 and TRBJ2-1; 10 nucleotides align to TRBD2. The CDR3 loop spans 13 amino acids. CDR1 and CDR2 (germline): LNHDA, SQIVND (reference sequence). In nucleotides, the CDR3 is TGTTCAAGCGGGAGGGCCTTGGGCAATGAGCAGTTCTTC. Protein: CSSGRALGNEQFF.

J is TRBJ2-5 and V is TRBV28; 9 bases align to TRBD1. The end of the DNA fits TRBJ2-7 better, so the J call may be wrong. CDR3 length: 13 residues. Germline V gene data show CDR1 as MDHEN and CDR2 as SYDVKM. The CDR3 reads CASSHRGLYEQYF. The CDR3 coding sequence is TGTGCCAGCAGTCACAGGGGGCTCTACGAGCAGTACTTC.

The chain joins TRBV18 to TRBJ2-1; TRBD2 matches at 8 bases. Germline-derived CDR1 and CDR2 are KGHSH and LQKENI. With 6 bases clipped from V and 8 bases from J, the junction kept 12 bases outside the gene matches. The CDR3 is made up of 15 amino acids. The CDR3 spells CASSQSGGLSDEQFF. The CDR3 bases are TGTGCCAGCTCTCAGAGCGGGGGCCTTTCGGATGAGCAGTTCTTC.

CDR3 in amino acids: CASSYQNEKLFF. CDR3 in DNA: TGTGCCAGCAGTTACCAGAATGAAAAACTGTTTTTT. The chain carries TRBV6-6 and TRBJ1-4; D is undetermined. CDR3 length: 12 amino acids. The germline V gene has CDR1 MNHNY and CDR2 SVGAGI (reference sequence). V was trimmed by 2 bases and J by 5 bases, leaving 3 bases between them.

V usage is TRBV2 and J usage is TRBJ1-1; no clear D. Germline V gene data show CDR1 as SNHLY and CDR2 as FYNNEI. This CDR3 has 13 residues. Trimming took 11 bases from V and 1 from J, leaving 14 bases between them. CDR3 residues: CAHTEFPNTEAFF. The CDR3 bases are TGTGCCCACACGGAGTTCCCGAACACTGAAGCTTTCTTT.

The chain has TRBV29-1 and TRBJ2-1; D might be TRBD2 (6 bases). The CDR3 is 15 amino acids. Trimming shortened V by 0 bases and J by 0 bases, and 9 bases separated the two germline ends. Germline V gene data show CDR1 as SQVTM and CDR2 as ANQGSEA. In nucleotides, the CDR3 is TGCAGCGTTGAAGAAGACGGGAGCTCCTACAATGAGCAGTTCTTC. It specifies CSVEEDGSSYNEQFF.

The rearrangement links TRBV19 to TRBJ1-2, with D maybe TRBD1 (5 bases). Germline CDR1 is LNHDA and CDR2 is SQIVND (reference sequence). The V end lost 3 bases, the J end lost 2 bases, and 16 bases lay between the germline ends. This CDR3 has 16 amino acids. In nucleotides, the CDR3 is TGTGCCAGTAGTATTCAGGGTCGGAGCAGAAACTATGGCTACACCTTC. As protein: CASSIQGRSRNYGYTF. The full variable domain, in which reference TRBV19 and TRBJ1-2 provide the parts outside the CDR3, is DGGITQSPKYLFRKEGQNVTLSCEQNLNHDAMYWYRQDPGQGLRLIYYSQIVNDFQKGDIAEGYSVSREKKESFPLTVTSAQKNPTAFYLCASSIQGRSRNYGYTFGSGTRLTVV.

The CDR3 reads CASSEPGQGGPSSYNEQFF. CDR3 bases: TGTGCCAGCAGCGAACCGGGACAGGGGGGACCTAGCTCCTACAATGAGCAGTTCTTC. The rearrangement joins TRBV9 to TRBJ2-1; 11 bases agree with TRBD1. V shed 3 bases and J 0 bases; nucleotides not matched to a gene: 11. Germline CDR1 and CDR2: SGDLS and YYNGEE. This CDR3 is 19 amino acids long.

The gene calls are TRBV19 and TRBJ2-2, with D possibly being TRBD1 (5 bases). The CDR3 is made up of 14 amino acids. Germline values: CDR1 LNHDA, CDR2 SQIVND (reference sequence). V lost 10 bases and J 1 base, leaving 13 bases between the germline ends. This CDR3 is CATPAGQNTGELFF. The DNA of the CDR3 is TGTGCCACCCCCGCAGGACAGAACACCGGGGAGCTGTTTTTT. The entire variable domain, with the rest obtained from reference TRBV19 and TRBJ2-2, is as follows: DGGITQSPKYLFRKEGQNVTLSCEQNLNHDAMYWYRQDPGQGLRLIYYSQIVNDFQKGDIAEGYSVSREKKESFPLTVTSAQKNPTAFYLCATPAGQNTGELFFGEGSRLTVL.

The DNA for the CDR3 is TGTGCCTGGAGTGTTGCGGGGAGCACTGAAGCTTTCTTT. The encoded protein is CAWSVAGSTEAFF. The V gene is TRBV30, the J gene TRBJ1-1; unclear D gene. The CDR3 runs 13 residues. V shed 0 bases and J shed 4 bases, with 9 bases lying between them. Germline V gives CDR1 GTSNPN, CDR2 SVGIG (reference sequence).